This TCR beta chain was identified during a study of technical replicates of blood from a handful of donors. In its sample, this clone was seen a few times. Germline-derived CDR1 and CDR2 are SGDLS and YYNGEE. V shed 2 bases, J shed 6 bases, and the junction held 4 bases outside the gene matches. The CDR3 totals 14 residues. Data came from immunoSEQ multiplex PCR; TCRdb stores just in-frame clones and leaves some out. There are about 70,000 clones in the sample; roughly 94% occur only once, and around 0.37% lies in the top ten. The clonotype comes from a human donor in good health. The specimen was T cells isolated from PBMCs. V and J are TRBV9 and TRBJ2-2; 7 positions match TRBD2. The CDR3 region is CASSVQGGAGELFF. The CDR3 DNA is TGTGCCAGCAGCGTCCAGGGAGGGGCCGGGGAGCTGTTTTTT.